Each of the 13 T cell receptor beta chains below was sequenced from the same sample in a study of blood T cell repertoires in COVID-19. Data came from immunoSEQ multiplex PCR; TCRdb stores just in-frame clones and leaves some out. The repertoire has fewer than 50,000 clones, around 90% of them found once; the top ten carry less than 30%. Sequencing used peripheral blood. The receptor source for this set is a man aged 55 to 70 with active or convalescent COVID-19.

The gene calls are TRBV6-6 and TRBJ2-3, with TRBD2 matching over 12 bases. Unmatched junction bases numbered 2, after V lost 7 bases and J lost 0 bases. The CDR3 runs to 15 residues. In germline, CDR1 is MNHNY, CDR2 SVGAGI (reference sequence). As DNA, the CDR3 is TGTGCCAGCACCCTAGCGGGGGGGAGCACAGATACGCAGTATTTT. It encodes CASTLAGGSTDTQYF.

The genes are TRBV6-5 and TRBJ1-5; perhaps TRBD1 as D (5 bases). Trimming took 4 bases from V and 2 from J, leaving 12 bases between them. CDR3 size: 15 residues. Germline V gives CDR1 MNHEY, CDR2 SVGAGI. This chain's CDR3 is CASSLGGVGNQPQHF. CDR3 bases: TGTGCCAGCAGTTTGGGGGGGGTGGGCAATCAGCCCCAGCATTTT.

The chain employs TRBV2 and TRBJ1-5; 10 nucleotides match TRBD1. J was trimmed by 7 bases and V by 4 bases; bases with no gene match: 4. The CDR3 totals 14 residues. Germline V gene data show CDR1 as SNHLY and CDR2 as FYNNEI. This CDR3 reads CASSAGTGDQPQHF. The CDR3 DNA follows: TGTGCCAGCAGTGCCGGGACAGGGGACCAGCCCCAGCATTTT.

The J gene is TRBJ1-6, the V gene TRBV5-1; TRBD1 aligns across 9 bases. This CDR3 comprises 14 residues. Trimming cost V 4 bases and J 8 bases; bases outside gene matches: 4. Germline V gene data show CDR1 as SGHRS and CDR2 as YFSETQ. The chain's CDR3 is CASSPQGADSPLHF. The DNA for the CDR3 is TGCGCCAGCAGCCCACAGGGGGCCGATTCACCCCTCCACTTT.

The CDR3 loop is CASSLGGNYEQYF. CDR3 nucleotide sequence: TGCGCCAGCAGCTTGGGCGGAAACTACGAGCAGTACTTC. The rearrangement links TRBV5-1 to TRBJ2-7; D is uncertain. Germline values: CDR1 SGHRS, CDR2 YFSETQ. V lost 0 bases, J lost 3 bases, and 7 bases lay in between. This CDR3 is 13 amino acids long. Supplemented by reference TRBV5-1 and TRBJ2-7, the full variable domain reads KAGVTQTPRYLIKTRGQQVTLSCSPISGHRSVSWYQQTPGQGLQFLFEYFSETQRNKGNFPGRFSGRQFSNSRSEMNVSTLELGDSALYLCASSLGGNYEQYFGPGTRLTVT.

The V call is TRBV30, the J call TRBJ2-3; D gene unclear. V lost 6 bases and J 8 bases, leaving 12 bases between the germline ends. The V gene's germline CDR1 is GTSNPN and CDR2 SVGIG (reference sequence). The CDR3 is made up of 11 amino acids. The CDR3 sequence: CACPKSGTQYF. For the CDR3, the DNA is TGTGCCTGCCCAAAGTCGGGTACGCAGTATTTT.

The CDR3 DNA is TGTGCCAGCAGTTTATGGGGGGGGAATCAGCCCCAGCATTTT. This sequence encodes CASSLWGGNQPQHF. The chain couples TRBV27 to TRBJ1-5; a weak D match, TRBD1 (5 bases). Looked up from germline, CDR1 is MNHEY and CDR2 is SMNVEV (reference sequence). The CDR3 spans 14 residues. V was pared by 1 base and J by 4 bases, with 8 bases between.

This clone has only one observation. The chain has TRBV5-5 and TRBJ1-1; D is ambiguous. There are 14 residues in the CDR3. CDR1 is SGHKS, CDR2 YYEKEE, per germline (reference sequence). The V gene lost 3 bases and the J gene lost 1 base, with 10 bases spanning the gap. CDR3 region: CASSSVWRNTEAFF. The CDR3 DNA reads as TGTGCCAGCAGCTCGGTCTGGAGGAACACTGAAGCTTTCTTT. Together with reference TRBV5-5 and TRBJ1-1, the CDR3 gives the full variable domain: DAGVTQSPTHLIKTRGQQVTLRCSPISGHKSVSWYQQVLGQGPQFIFQYYEKEERGRGNFPDRFSARQFPNYSSELNVNALLLGDSALYLCASSSVWRNTEAFFGQGTRLTVV.

This chain connects TRBV9 to TRBJ2-1, with 8 bases matching TRBD1. Germline CDR1 is SGDLS and CDR2 is YYNGEE. The length of the CDR3 is 17 residues. V dropped 3 bases and J dropped 4; count of bases not matched to a gene: 12. As DNA, the CDR3 is TGTGCCAGCAGCGGAAATCCCGGGACAGGCGGTTACAATGAGCAGTTCTTC. Residues: CASSGNPGTGGYNEQFF.

This chain links TRBV30 with TRBJ1-1, with D unclear. V gave up 2 bases and J gave up 11 bases, with 18 bases separating them. The germline V gene has CDR1 GTSNPN and CDR2 SVGIG (reference sequence). CDR3 length: 13 amino acids. CDR3 nucleotide sequence: TGTGCCTGGAGTCAAAACTTCGGTACAGAGGCTTTCTTT. Protein product: CAWSQNFGTEAFF.

This rearrangement joins TRBV10-3 to TRBJ1-2, with 7 bases lining up with TRBD1. CDR3 length: 14 amino acids. The germline CDR1 and CDR2 sequences are ENHRY and SYGVKD. V shed 6 bases, J shed 7 bases, and the junction held 11 bases outside the gene matches. Written as DNA, the CDR3 is TGTGCCATCAGGGGGACAGACGTTTATGTTGGCTACACCTTC. Protein sequence: CAIRGTDVYVGYTF.

The chain has TRBV5-1 and TRBJ2-1, with D perhaps matching TRBD2 (5 bases). This CDR3 comprises 13 residues. CDR1 is SGHRS, CDR2 YFSETQ, per germline. The V end was cut by 0 bases, the J end by 8 bases, with 9 bases between. The CDR3 nucleotides are TGCGCCAGCAGCTTGGCGGGGTTCGATGAGCAGTTCTTC. Amino acid sequence: CASSLAGFDEQFF.

The chain couples TRBV28 to TRBJ1-4, with a possible D match to TRBD1 (6 bases). V gave up 4 bases and J gave up 8 bases, with 11 bases separating them. This CDR3 comprises 13 residues. Germline V CDR1 and CDR2: MDHEN, SYDVKM. The CDR3 sequence is CASSSGGGEKLFF. The CDR3 nucleotides are TGTGCCAGCAGTTCGGGGGGCGGAGAAAAACTGTTTTTT.